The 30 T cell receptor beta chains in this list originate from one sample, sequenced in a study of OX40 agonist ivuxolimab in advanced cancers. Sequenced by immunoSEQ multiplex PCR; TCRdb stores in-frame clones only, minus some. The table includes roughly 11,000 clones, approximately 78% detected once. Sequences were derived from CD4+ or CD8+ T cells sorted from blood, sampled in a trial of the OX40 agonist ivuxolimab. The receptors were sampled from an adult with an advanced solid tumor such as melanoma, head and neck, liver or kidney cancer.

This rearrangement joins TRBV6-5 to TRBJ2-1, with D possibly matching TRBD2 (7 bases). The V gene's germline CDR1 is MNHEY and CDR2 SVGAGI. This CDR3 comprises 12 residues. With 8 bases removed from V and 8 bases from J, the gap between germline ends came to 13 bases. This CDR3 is CASSGGPDEQFF. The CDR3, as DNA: TGTGCCAGCTCCGGGGGGCCGGATGAGCAGTTCTTC.

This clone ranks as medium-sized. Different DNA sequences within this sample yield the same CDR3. The CDR3 DNA reads as TGTGCCAGCAGTGAACGGGCAGATAATCAGCCCCAGCATTTT. Its translation: CASSERADNQPQHF. The chain employs TRBV6-1 and TRBJ1-5; no definite D call. Germline V gives CDR1 MNHNS, CDR2 SASEGT. V was shortened by 2 bases and J by 4 bases, with 9 bases between the two germline ends. The CDR3 is 14 amino acids.

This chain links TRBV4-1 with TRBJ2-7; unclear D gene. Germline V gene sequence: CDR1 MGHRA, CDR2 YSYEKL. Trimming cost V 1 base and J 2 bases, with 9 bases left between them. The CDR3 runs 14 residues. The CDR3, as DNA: TGCGCCAGCAGCCAAGGGGCGGCCGCCTACGAGCAGTACTTC. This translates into CASSQGAAAYEQYF.

The CDR3 DNA reads as TGTGCCACTCGTCAGGGCAGGGCATCGTCCTACGAGCAGTACTTC. This translates into CATRQGRASSYEQYF. J is TRBJ2-7 and V is TRBV15; TRBD1 is a possible D gene (5 bases). This CDR3 has 15 amino acids. V was shortened by 9 bases and J by 1 base, with 19 bases between the two germline ends. Germline CDR1 and CDR2: LNHNV and YYDKDF (reference sequence). The full variable domain, its missing parts supplied by reference TRBV15 and TRBJ2-7, is DAMVIQNPRYQVTQFGKPVTLSCSQTLNHNVMYWYQQKSSQAPKLLFHYYDKDFNNEADTPDNFQSRRPNTSFCFLDIRSPGLGDTAMYLCATRQGRASSYEQYFGPGTRLTVT.

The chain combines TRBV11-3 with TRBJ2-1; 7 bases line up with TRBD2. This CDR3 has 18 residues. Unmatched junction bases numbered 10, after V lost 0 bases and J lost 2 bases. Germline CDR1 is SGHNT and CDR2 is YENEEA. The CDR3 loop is CASSLEAGVAGPYNEQFF. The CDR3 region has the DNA TGTGCCAGCAGCTTAGAGGCCGGAGTAGCGGGCCCCTACAATGAGCAGTTCTTC.

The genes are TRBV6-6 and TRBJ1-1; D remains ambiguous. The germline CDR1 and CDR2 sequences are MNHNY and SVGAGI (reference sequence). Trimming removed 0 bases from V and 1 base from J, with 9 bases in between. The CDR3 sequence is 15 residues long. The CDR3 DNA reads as TGTGCCAGCAGTTACTCTGGGGTCAGGAACACTGAAGCTTTCTTT. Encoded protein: CASSYSGVRNTEAFF.

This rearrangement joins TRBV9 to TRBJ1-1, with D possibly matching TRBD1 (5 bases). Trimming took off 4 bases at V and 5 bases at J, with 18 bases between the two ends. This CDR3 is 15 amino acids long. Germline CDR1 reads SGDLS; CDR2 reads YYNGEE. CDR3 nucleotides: TGTGCCAGCAGCCGGCCCCTCCCAGGGTCAACTGAAGCTTTCTTT. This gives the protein CASSRPLPGSTEAFF.

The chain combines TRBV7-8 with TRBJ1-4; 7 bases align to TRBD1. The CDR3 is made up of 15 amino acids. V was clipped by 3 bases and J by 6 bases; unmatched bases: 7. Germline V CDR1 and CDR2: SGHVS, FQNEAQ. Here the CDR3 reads CASSFTQGWDEKLFF. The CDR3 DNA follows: TGTGCCAGCAGCTTCACACAGGGGTGGGATGAAAAACTGTTTTTT. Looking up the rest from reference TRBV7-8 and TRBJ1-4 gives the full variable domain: GAGVSQSPRYKVAKRGQDVALRCDPISGHVSLFWYQQALGQGPEFLTYFQNEAQLDKSGLPSDRFFAERPEGSVSTLKIQRTQQEDSAVYLCASSFTQGWDEKLFFGSGTQLSVL.

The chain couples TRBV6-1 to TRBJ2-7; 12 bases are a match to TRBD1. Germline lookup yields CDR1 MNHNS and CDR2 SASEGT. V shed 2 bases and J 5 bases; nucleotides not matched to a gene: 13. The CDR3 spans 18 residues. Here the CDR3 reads CASSEKVGGQGANDEQYF. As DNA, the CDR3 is TGTGCCAGCAGTGAAAAGGTGGGGGGACAGGGGGCGAATGACGAGCAGTACTTC.

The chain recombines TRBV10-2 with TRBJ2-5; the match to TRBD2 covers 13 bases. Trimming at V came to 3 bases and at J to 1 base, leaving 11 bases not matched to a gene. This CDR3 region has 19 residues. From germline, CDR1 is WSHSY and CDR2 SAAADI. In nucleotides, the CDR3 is TGCGCCAGCAGTGATGGTCTTGGACTAGCGGGGGACCTCCAAGAGACCCAGTACTTC. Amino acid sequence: CASSDGLGLAGDLQETQYF.

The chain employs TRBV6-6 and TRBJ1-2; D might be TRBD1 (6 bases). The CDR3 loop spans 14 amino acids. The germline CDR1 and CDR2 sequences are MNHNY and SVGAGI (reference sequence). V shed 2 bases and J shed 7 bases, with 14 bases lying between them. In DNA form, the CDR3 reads TGTGCCAGCAGTTACGGGCAGGGGCTCAGTGGCTACACCTTC. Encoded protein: CASSYGQGLSGYTF.

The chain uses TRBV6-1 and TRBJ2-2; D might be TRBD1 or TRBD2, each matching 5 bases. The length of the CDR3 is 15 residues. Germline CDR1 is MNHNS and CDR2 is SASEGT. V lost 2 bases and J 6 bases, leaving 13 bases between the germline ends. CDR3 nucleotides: TGTGCCAGCAGTGAAAGATATGAGGGGCCCGGGGAGCTGTTTTTT. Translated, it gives CASSERYEGPGELFF.

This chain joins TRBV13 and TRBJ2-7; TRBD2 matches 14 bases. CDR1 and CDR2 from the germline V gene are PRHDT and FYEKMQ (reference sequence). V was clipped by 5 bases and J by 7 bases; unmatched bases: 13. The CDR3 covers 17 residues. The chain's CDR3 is CASSPLRPGLAGEEQYF. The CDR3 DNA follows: TGTGCCAGCAGCCCGTTAAGGCCGGGACTAGCGGGGGAAGAGCAGTACTTC.

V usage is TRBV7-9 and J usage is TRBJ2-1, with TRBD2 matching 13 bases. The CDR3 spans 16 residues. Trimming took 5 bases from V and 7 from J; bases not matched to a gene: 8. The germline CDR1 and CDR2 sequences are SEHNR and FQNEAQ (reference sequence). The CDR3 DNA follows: TGTGCCAGCAGCGCCTCGACTAGCGGGGGGAAGAATGAGCAGTTCTTC. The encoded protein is CASSASTSGGKNEQFF.

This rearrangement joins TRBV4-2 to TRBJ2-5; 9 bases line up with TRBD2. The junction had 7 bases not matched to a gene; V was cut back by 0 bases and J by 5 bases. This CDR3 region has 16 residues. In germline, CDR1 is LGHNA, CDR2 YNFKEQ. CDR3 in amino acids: CASSQEASGALETQYF. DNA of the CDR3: TGTGCCAGCAGCCAAGAGGCTAGCGGGGCCTTGGAGACCCAGTACTTC.

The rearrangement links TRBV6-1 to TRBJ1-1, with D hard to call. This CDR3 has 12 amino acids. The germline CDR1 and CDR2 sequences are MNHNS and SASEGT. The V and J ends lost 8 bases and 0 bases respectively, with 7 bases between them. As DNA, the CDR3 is TGTGCCAGCTGGATATTGAACACTGAAGCTTTCTTT. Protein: CASWILNTEAFF.

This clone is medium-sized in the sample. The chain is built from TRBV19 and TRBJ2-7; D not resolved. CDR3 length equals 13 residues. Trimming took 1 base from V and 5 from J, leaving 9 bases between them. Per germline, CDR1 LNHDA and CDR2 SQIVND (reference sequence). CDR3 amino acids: CASSIVPSDEQYF. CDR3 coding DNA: TGTGCCAGTAGTATAGTTCCAAGCGACGAGCAGTACTTC.

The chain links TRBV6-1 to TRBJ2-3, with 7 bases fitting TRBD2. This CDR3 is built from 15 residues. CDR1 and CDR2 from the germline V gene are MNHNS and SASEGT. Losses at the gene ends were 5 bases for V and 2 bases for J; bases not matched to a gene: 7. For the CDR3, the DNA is TGTGCCAGCAGTAGCGGGACGATTGACACAGATACGCAGTATTTT. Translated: CASSSGTIDTDTQYF.

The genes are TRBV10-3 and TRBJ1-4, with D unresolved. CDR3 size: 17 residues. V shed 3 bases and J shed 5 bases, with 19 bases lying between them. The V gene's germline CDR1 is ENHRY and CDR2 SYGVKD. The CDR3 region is CAISESYQASSNEKLFF. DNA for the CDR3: TGTGCCATCAGTGAATCTTACCAGGCCTCAAGCAATGAAAAACTGTTTTTT.

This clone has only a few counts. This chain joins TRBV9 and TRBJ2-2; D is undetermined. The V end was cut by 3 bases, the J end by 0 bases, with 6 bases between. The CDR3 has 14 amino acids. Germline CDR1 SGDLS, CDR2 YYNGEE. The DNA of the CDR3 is TGTGCCAGCAGCGCGTTCACGAACACCGGGGAGCTGTTTTTT. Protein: CASSAFTNTGELFF.

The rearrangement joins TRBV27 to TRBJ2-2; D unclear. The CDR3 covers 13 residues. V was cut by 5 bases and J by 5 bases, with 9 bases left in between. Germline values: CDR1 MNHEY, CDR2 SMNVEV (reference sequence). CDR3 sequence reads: CASSRWQTGELFF. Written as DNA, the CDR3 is TGTGCCAGCAGTAGATGGCAAACCGGGGAGCTGTTTTTT.

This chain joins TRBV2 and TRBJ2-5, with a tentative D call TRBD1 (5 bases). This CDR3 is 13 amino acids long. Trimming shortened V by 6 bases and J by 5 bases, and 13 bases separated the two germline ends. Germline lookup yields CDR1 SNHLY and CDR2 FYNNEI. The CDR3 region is CASRNPSGETQYF. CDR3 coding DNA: TGTGCCAGCAGAAACCCCTCAGGGGAGACCCAGTACTTC.

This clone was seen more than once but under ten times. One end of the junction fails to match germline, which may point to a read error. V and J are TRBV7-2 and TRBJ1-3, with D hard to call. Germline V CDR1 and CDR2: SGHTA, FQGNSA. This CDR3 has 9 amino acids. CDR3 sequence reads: CASSLGTRF. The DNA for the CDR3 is TGTGCCAGCAGCTTAGGTACTCGGTTT.

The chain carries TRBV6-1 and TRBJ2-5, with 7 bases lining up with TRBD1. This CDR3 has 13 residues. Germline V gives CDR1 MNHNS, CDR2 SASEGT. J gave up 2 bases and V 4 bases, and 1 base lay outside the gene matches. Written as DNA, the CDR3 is TGTGCCAGCAGTGCGGGACAGCAAGAGACCCAGTACTTC. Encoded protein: CASSAGQQETQYF.

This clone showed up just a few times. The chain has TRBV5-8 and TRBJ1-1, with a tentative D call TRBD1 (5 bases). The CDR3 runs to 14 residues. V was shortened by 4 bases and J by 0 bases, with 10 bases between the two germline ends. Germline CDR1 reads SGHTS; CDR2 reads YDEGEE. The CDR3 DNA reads TGTGCCAGCAGCCTGAGGGGCATGAACACTGAAGCTTTCTTT. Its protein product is CASSLRGMNTEAFF.

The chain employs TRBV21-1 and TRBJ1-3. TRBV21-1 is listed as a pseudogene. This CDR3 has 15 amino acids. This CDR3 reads CASSNGRISGNTIYF. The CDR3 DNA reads TGTGCCAGCAGCAACGGGCGGATCTCTGGAAACACCATATATTTT.

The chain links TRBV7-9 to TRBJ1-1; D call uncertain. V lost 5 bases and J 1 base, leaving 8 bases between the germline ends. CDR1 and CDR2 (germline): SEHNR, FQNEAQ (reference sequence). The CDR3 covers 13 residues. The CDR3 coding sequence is TGTGCCAGCAGCACCGCCCAGAACACTGAAGCTTTCTTT. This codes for CASSTAQNTEAFF.

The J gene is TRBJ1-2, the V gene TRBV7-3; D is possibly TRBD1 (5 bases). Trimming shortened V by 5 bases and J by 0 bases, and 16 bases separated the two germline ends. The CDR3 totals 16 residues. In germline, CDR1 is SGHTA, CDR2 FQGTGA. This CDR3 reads CASSPVGGTTNYGYTF. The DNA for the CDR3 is TGTGCCAGCAGCCCAGTTGGTGGGACTACTAACTATGGCTACACCTTC. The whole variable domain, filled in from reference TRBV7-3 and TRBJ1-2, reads GAGVSQTPSNKVTEKGKYVELRCDPISGHTALYWYRQSLGQGPEFLIYFQGTGAADDSGLPNDRFFAVRPEGSVSTLKIQRTERGDSAVYLCASSPVGGTTNYGYTFGSGTRLTVV.

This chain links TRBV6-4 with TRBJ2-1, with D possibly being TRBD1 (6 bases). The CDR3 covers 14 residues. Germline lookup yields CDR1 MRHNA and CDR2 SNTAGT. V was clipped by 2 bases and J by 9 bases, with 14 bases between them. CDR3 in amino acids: CASSDGREGGEQFF. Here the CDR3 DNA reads TGTGCCAGCAGTGACGGCAGGGAAGGGGGTGAGCAGTTCTTC.

In nucleotides, the CDR3 is TGTGCCAGTAGTACCCGAGACAGGGCTGGTAATGAGCAGTTCTTC. Its protein product is CASSTRDRAGNEQFF. The gene calls are TRBV19 and TRBJ2-1; 7 bases are a match to TRBD1. The CDR3 is 15 amino acids. After removal of 4 bases from V and 7 bases from J, the junction contained 10 bases not matched to a gene. Germline V gene data show CDR1 as LNHDA and CDR2 as SQIVND (reference sequence).